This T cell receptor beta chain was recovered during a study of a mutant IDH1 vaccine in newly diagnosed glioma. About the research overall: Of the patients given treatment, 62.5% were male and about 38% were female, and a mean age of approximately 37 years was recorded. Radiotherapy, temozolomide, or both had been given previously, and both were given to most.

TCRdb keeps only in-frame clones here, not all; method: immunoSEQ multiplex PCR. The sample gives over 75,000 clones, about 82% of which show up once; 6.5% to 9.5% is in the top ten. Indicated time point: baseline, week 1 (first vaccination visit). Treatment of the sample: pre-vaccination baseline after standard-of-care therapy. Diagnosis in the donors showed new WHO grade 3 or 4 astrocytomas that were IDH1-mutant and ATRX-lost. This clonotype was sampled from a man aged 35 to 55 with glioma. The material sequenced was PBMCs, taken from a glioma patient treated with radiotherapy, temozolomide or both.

The CDR3 here is CASSVLTGGITEAFF. Here the CDR3 DNA reads TGTGCCAGCAGCGTATTGACAGGGGGGATCACTGAAGCTTTCTTT. V usage is TRBV9 and J usage is TRBJ1-1; TRBD1 aligns across 9 bases. Germline CDR1 reads SGDLS; CDR2 reads YYNGEE. The CDR3 runs to 15 residues. The J segment lost 4 bases and the V segment lost 1 base, leaving 5 bases of the junction unmatched.